The present TCR beta chain was sequenced within a study of cytomegalovirus exposure and HLA in healthy donors. The CDR3 runs 15 residues. Trimming cost V 1 base and J 5 bases, with 14 bases left between them. Germline V CDR1 and CDR2: LGHNA, YNFKEQ. This PCR relied on a set of 60 Vbeta primers and 13 Jbeta primers. Sequenced by immunoSEQ multiplex PCR; TCRdb stores in-frame clones only, minus some. The table records some 200,000 clones, approximately 80% of them present only once. For this clone: What it recognizes is unknown.

Broader study findings: Later work showed greater clonal expansion in HLA-associated TCR beta chains than in equally common others. Fewer N-insertions (relative to the roughly 630-donor mean) were reportedly seen in an Asian-associated ancestry cluster in a later analysis.

The sequenced material came from PBMCs. The sequence was collected from a boy between 2 and 10 years old in good health and CMV-seronegative. The chain is built from TRBV4-2 and TRBJ2-5; D might be TRBD2 (6 bases). CDR3 DNA sequence: TGTGCCAGCAGCCAAGGGAGGGCGGCTGGCGAGACCCAGTACTTC. Translating it yields CASSQGRAAGETQYF.